This T cell receptor beta chain was obtained from a study of long-term antiretroviral therapy in people with HIV. Study observations and caveats: Clones showing expansion before ART dominated the repertoire at all time points.

The authors ran the immunoSEQ assay, v3.0, at survey level. Profiling relied on immunoSEQ multiplex PCR, and the TCRdb table lists in-frame clones only, not all of them. The sample holds 24,000 or so clones, approximately 95% seen once. Between the trimmed V and J ends, which lost 0 bases and 6 bases, there was a span of 10 bases. This CDR3 has 14 residues. Germline V gene lookup returns CDR1 LGHNA and CDR2 YNFKEQ. About this clone itself: What it binds is not known.

Here the sequenced sample was unsorted PBMCs, taken 7.6 years after starting antiretroviral therapy. This TCR derives from a middle-aged woman with HIV. The rearrangement links TRBV4-2 to TRBJ2-3; a possible D gene is TRBD1 (6 bases). The CDR3 spells CASSQETGWDTQYF. The DNA of the CDR3 is TGTGCCAGCAGCCAAGAGACAGGATGGGATACGCAGTATTTT.